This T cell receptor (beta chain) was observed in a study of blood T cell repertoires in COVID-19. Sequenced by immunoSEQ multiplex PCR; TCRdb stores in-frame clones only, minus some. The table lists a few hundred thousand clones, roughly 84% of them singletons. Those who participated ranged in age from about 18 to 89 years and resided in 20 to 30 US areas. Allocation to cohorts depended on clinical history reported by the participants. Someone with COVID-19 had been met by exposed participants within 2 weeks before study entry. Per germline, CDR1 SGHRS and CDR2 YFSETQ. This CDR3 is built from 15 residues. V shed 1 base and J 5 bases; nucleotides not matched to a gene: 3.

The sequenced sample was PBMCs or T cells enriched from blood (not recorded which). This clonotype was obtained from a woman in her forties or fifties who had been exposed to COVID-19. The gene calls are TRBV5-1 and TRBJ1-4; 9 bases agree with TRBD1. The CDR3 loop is CASSLTTGGNEKLFF. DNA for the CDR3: TGCGCCAGCAGCTTGACCACAGGGGGCAATGAAAAACTGTTTTTT.